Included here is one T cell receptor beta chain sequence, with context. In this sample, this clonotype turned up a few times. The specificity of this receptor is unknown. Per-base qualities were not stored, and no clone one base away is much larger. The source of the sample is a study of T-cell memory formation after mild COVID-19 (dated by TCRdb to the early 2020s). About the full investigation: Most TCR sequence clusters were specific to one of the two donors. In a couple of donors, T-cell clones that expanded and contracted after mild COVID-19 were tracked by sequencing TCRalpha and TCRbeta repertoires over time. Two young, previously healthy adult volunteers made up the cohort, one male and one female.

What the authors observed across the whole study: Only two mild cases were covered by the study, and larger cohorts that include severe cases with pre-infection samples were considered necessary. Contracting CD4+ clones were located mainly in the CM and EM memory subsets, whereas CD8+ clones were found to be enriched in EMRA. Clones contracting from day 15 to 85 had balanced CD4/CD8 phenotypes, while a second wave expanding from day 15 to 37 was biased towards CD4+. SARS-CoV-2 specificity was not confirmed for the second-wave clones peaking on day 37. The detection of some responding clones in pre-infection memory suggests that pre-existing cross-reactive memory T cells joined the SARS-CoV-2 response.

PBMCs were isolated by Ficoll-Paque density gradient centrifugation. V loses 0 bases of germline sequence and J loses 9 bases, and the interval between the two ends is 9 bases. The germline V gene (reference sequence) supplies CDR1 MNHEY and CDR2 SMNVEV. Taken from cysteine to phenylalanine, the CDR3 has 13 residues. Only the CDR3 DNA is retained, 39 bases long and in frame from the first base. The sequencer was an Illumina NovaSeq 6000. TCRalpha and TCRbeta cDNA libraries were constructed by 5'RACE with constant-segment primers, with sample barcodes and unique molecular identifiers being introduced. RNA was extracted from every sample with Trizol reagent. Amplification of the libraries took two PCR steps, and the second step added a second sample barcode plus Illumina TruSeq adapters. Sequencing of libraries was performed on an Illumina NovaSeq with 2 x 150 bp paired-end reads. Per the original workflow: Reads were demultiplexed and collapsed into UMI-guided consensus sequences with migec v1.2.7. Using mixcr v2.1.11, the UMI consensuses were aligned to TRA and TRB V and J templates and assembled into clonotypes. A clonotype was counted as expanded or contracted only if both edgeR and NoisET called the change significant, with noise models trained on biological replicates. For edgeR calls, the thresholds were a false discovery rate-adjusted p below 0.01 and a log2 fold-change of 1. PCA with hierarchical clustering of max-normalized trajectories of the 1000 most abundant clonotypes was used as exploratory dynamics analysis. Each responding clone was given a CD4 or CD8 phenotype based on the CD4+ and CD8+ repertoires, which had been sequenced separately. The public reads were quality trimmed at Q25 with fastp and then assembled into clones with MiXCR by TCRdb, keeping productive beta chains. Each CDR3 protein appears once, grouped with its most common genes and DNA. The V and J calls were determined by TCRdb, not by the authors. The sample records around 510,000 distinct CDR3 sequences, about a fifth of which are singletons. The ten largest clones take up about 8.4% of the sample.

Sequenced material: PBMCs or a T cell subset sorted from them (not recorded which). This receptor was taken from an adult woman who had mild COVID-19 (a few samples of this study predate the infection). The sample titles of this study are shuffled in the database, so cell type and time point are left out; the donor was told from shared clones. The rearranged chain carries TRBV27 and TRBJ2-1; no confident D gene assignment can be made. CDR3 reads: CASSLSSLGEQFF. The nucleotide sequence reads TGTGCCAGCAGTTTATCGTCTCTCGGTGAGCAGTTCTTC.